Given below is one TCR beta chain in context. Its target is unknown. V trimming: 7 bases; J trimming: 3 bases; junction bases outside the gene matches: 11. The CDR3 has 16 amino acids. The entry originates in a study of CD8 T cells in ankylosing spondylitis. TCRdb reprocessed the 5' RACE reads via MiXCR and lists one record per CDR3 protein. The data show some 200,000 distinct CDR3 sequences, approximately 7.3% seen once. The study, taken as a whole, reports: Earlier work had already found some motif variants in reactive arthritis synovial fluid and blood. Seemingly distinctive of ankylosing spondylitis blood was a TCR beta motif formed by eight highly homologous variants. Matched ankylosing spondylitis synovial fluid reportedly contained a significantly enriched population of disease-linked clones.

The V and J genes are TRBV12-3 or TRBV12-4 and TRBJ2-1, with 8 bases aligning to TRBD2. This TCR came from a male donor with ankylosing spondylitis. The sample comprised blood, either unsorted or a sorted T cell fraction (not recorded which). The CDR3, as DNA: TGTGCCAGCACTCGATTTGGGCTAGCGGGCTACAATGAGCAGTTCTTC. It codes for CASTRFGLAGYNEQFF.